The 11 T cell receptor beta chains reported below all come from one sample, sequenced in a study of blood T cells in healthy people across ages (dated by TCRdb to between 2015 and 2016). The library was produced with 5' RACE. The sample was run on an Illumina HiSeq 2500. The second PCR ran for about 7 to 11 cycles and used a J-beta primer mix along with a sample-barcoded 5' primer. TCRdb reprocessed the public reads (quality trimming at Q25 with fastp, clone calling with MiXCR) and kept in-frame beta chains. When rows share a CDR3 protein, they turn into one entry using the most common DNA and genes. The sample table contains approximately 850,000 distinct CDR3 sequences; only one count was recorded for about 42% of them. Clones ranked in the top ten supply roughly a fifth of the sample. The sequenced sample consisted of blood. The source is a man in his 60s in good health.

V is TRBV30 and J is TRBJ2-7, with D unclear. TRBJ2-5 matches the DNA end more closely, so the J call is doubtful. The CDR3 sequence is 12 residues long. Germline V lookup: CDR1 GTSNPN, CDR2 SVGIG (reference sequence). CDR3 DNA: TGTGCCTGGAGTTCTAGGCTTGAGACCCAGTACTTC. As protein: CAWSSRLETQYF.

V usage is TRBV20-1 and J usage is TRBJ2-3; 9 bases map to TRBD2. Germline loops: CDR1 DFQATT, CDR2 SNEGSKA (reference sequence). The CDR3 length is 14 residues. Trimming removed 6 bases from V and 4 bases from J; junction bases left unmatched: 8. The CDR3 DNA sequence: TGCAGTGCCAAGAGGCGGGGGGGTTCAGATACGCAGTATTTT. Protein sequence: CSAKRRGGSDTQYF.

The chain employs TRBV4-3 and TRBJ2-2; TRBD1 is a possible D gene (6 bases). Between the trimmed V and J ends, which lost 0 bases and 4 bases, there was a span of 24 bases. The CDR3 consists of 20 residues. Germline V lookup: CDR1 LGHNA, CDR2 YSLEER. Here the CDR3 DNA reads TGCGCCAGCAGCCAAGATGCTCCGTACCGAACCGAAGGGGGCACCGGGGAGCTGTTTTTT. Amino acid sequence: CASSQDAPYRTEGGTGELFF.

The chain employs TRBV7-6 and TRBJ2-3, with 9 bases matching TRBD1. V dropped 1 base and J dropped 4; count of bases not matched to a gene: 0. The CDR3 has 14 amino acids. Per the germline V gene, CDR1 is SGHVS and CDR2 is FNYEAQ. The CDR3 region is CASSLGTGADTQYF. DNA for the CDR3: TGTGCCAGCAGCTTAGGGACAGGGGCAGATACGCAGTATTTT. The whole variable domain, remainder taken from reference TRBV7-6 and TRBJ2-3, is GAGVSQSPRYKVTKRGQDVALRCDPISGHVSLYWYRQALGQGPEFLTYFNYEAQQDKSGLPNDRFSAERPEGSISTLTIQRTEQRDSAMYRCASSLGTGADTQYFGPGTRLTVL.

This chain links TRBV7-2 with TRBJ1-2, with D possibly matching TRBD1 (6 bases). V was shortened by 5 bases and J by 8 bases, with 18 bases between the two germline ends. CDR1 is SGHTA, CDR2 FQGNSA, per germline. This CDR3 has 14 residues. The CDR3: CASSLGGIREGYTF. The CDR3 bases are TGTGCCAGCAGCCTGGGGGGCATAAGGGAAGGCTACACCTTC.

This clonotype occurred many times. The chain's CDR3 is CASSLSTGLQETQYF. The DNA of the CDR3 is TGTGCCAGCAGTTTGTCGACAGGGCTCCAAGAGACCCAGTACTTC. The rearrangement joins TRBV27 to TRBJ2-5; 7 bases match TRBD1. CDR3 length: 15 residues. Germline CDR1 is MNHEY and CDR2 is SMNVEV (reference sequence). J was trimmed by 1 base and V by 3 bases; bases with no gene match: 5.

The gene calls are TRBV5-1 and TRBJ1-6, with unresolved D. Germline assignment: CDR1 SGHRS and CDR2 YFSETQ. The CDR3 totals 16 residues. Trimming stripped 0 bases from V and 9 bases from J, with 16 bases between. The CDR3, as DNA: TGCGCCAGCAGCTTGGACCAGGTGTATGTGAGTTCACCCCTCCACTTT. Translation gives CASSLDQVYVSSPLHF.

V is TRBV7-8 and J is TRBJ2-3; 9 bases align to TRBD2. The V segment lost 2 bases and the J segment 3 bases; nucleotides outside the gene matches: 9. The germline V gene encodes CDR1 SGHVS and CDR2 FQNEAQ. The CDR3 is 17 residues long. The CDR3 loop reads CASSLMGSAGGTDTQYF. Here the CDR3 DNA reads TGTGCCAGCAGCTTAATGGGATCGGCGGGGGGGACAGATACGCAGTATTTT.

This chain uses TRBV20-1 with TRBJ2-5; D is ambiguous. Deletions cut 4 bases from V and 11 bases from J, with 23 bases between. The CDR3 covers 14 residues. Germline assignment: CDR1 DFQATT and CDR2 SNEGSKA (reference sequence). The CDR3 coding sequence is TGCAGTGCTATGGGCGGCCCTTCCTACAATGAGCAGTACTTC. Protein sequence: CSAMGGPSYNEQYF.

This chain connects TRBV13 to TRBJ1-1, with TRBD1 identical over 7 bases. Germline-derived CDR1 and CDR2 are PRHDT and FYEKMQ (reference sequence). Losses at the gene ends were 5 bases for V and 5 bases for J; bases not matched to a gene: 8. The CDR3 is made up of 14 amino acids. CDR3 in amino acids: CASSVRGLRTEAFF. DNA for the CDR3: TGTGCCAGCAGCGTCAGGGGGTTGCGGACTGAAGCTTTCTTT.

CDR3 residues: CASNPAGGGYTF. CDR3 sequence (DNA): TGTGCCAGCAACCCCGCAGGTGGGGGCTACACCTTC. The chain joins TRBV21-1 to TRBJ1-2. TRBV21-1 is deemed a pseudogene. This CDR3 is 12 amino acids long.